Sequencing of this TCR beta chain was carried out in a study of blood T cells in healthy people across ages. General study points: Diversity was higher, and naive CD4+ cells more numerous, in long-lived donors than in aged donors.

It was with a sample-barcoded 5' primer and a J-beta primer mix that a second PCR of roughly 7 to 12 cycles was run. From the 5' RACE reads, TCRdb called clonotypes with MiXCR, one entry per CDR3 protein. The table shows over 500,000 distinct CDR3 sequences, with 52% occurring only once. This clonotype was seen a single time. What it binds is not known. Compared with germline, one end of the junction differs, possibly owing to a read error. The germline V gene encodes CDR1 MDHEN and CDR2 SYDVKM. The CDR3 has 15 amino acids. The rearrangement joins TRBV28 to TRBJ2-6, with 7 nucleotides matching TRBD2. Sequencing input: blood. The TCR comes from a woman at least 80 years old in good health. Here the CDR3 reads CASSLGGTGANVPTF. CDR3 DNA: TGTGCCAGCAGTTTGGGAGGGACTGGGGCCAACGTCCCGACTTTC.